The 25 T cell receptor beta chains below all came from one sample that was sequenced in a study of prognosis after radiotherapy for stage I lung cancer. From genomic DNA, TCR beta CDR3 was amplified by two-round multiplex PCR. First-round PCR used primers specific to each TRBV and TRBJ gene. TCRdb passed the multiplex PCR reads through MiXCR, listing each CDR3 protein once. Of more than 9,500 distinct CDR3 sequences listed, roughly a third are singletons. The input for sequencing was PBMCs, taken before or after stereotactic body radiation therapy (not recorded which). These receptors were collected from a donor aged 50 or older with non-small cell lung cancer.

The chain carries TRBV6-1 and TRBJ2-6; tentatively, D is TRBD1 (5 bases). Between the trimmed V and J ends, which lost 8 bases and 0 bases, there was a span of 8 bases. The CDR3 sequence is 14 residues long. CDR1 MNHNS and CDR2 SASEGT come from the germline V gene. For the CDR3, the DNA is TGTGCCAGCGGGGCGAGCTCTGGGGCCAACGTCCTGACTTTC. This sequence encodes CASGASSGANVLTF.

This clonotype was observed many times. This chain joins TRBV19 and TRBJ2-2; 9 positions agree with TRBD1. CDR3 length: 15 residues. Germline loops: CDR1 LNHDA, CDR2 SQIVND (reference sequence). Losses at the gene ends were 7 bases for V and 2 bases for J; bases not matched to a gene: 5. The CDR3 loop reads CASMPGQGNTGELFF. The CDR3 nucleotides read TGTGCCAGTATGCCGGGACAGGGCAACACCGGGGAGCTGTTTTTT.

The V call is TRBV6-5, the J call TRBJ2-5; 13 positions agree with TRBD2. The trim removed 1 base at V and 5 bases at J, leaving 7 bases unmatched. This CDR3 has 17 amino acids. Germline V gene lookup returns CDR1 MNHEY and CDR2 SVGAGI. The DNA of the CDR3 is TGTGCCAGCAGTTACTTTGAGACTAGCGGGGGGTGGGAGACCCAGTACTTC. Encoded protein: CASSYFETSGGWETQYF.

This clonotype has just a few counts. Sequence at one end of the junction differs from germline and may be a read error. This chain links TRBV3-1 with TRBJ2-5, with D unresolved. CDR1 is LGHDT and CDR2 is YNNKEL in the germline V gene (reference sequence). The CDR3 consists of 16 residues. CDR3 protein: CANSQKGRSMWETQYF. The CDR3, as DNA: TGTGCCAACAGCCAAAAGGGCAGGAGCATGTGGGAGACCCAGTACTTC.

On this clonotype itself: One end of the junction is discordant with germline, which a read error may explain. The rearrangement links TRBV10-2 to TRBJ2-3; D is uncertain. CDR3 size: 14 residues. Germline CDR1 is WSHSY and CDR2 is SAAADI. CDR3: CASSESMAADTQYF. The CDR3 DNA reads as TGCGCCAGCAGTGAGTCGATGGCGGCAGATACTCAGTATTTT.

This clonotype occurred once. This sequence may be a read error, since a much larger clone differs from it by one base. This CDR3 reads CASSLFSIPYEQYV. CDR3 DNA: TGTGCCAGCAGCTTGTTCAGCATTCCCTACGAGCAGTACGTC. The chain carries TRBV5-6 and TRBJ2-7, with D unresolved. The V and J ends lost 1 base and 2 bases respectively, with 10 bases between them. CDR3 length: 14 amino acids. Germline assignment: CDR1 SGHDT and CDR2 YYEEEE.

By frequency in the sample, this clonotype is medium-sized. The CDR3 region is CASSEAPRIDSPLHF. The CDR3 DNA is TGTGCCAGCAGTGAAGCACCCAGAATAGATTCACCCCTCCACTTT. This chain joins TRBV6-1 and TRBJ1-6; D gene unclear. Germline CDR1 is MNHNS and CDR2 is SASEGT. CDR3 size: 15 residues. V shed 0 bases and J shed 8 bases, with 11 bases lying between them.

This clonotype was found many times. The J gene is TRBJ2-1, the V gene TRBV7-3; TRBD2 aligns across 8 bases. The CDR3 totals 15 residues. J lost 5 bases, V lost 5 bases, and 8 bases had no gene match. Germline V gene sequence: CDR1 SGHTA, CDR2 FQGTGA. CDR3 sequence reads: CASSQWTSPDNEQFF. Here the CDR3 DNA reads TGTGCCAGCAGCCAATGGACTAGCCCCGACAATGAGCAGTTCTTC.

This clonotype ranks as medium-sized (0.01 to 0.1%). The chain joins TRBV25-1 to TRBJ1-2; D is uncertain. Germline V gives CDR1 MGHDK, CDR2 SYGVNS. The V gene lost 1 base and the J gene lost 5 bases, with 14 bases spanning the gap. The CDR3 loop spans 15 amino acids. This CDR3 reads CASSEFEGVLYGYTF. The CDR3 nucleotides are TGTGCCAGCAGTGAATTTGAGGGAGTCTTGTATGGCTACACCTTC.

Comments on this clonotype: A far more abundant clone sits one base away, making this likely a read error. V gene TRBV6-5 combines with J gene TRBJ2-7, with TRBD1 matching over 7 bases. The CDR3 loop spans 17 amino acids. Germline trimming cut 4 bases from V and 7 bases from J; bases unmatched to any gene: 19. CDR1 MNHEY and CDR2 SVGAGI come from the germline V gene. The CDR3 sequence is CASSFLPGTATYNEQYF. In DNA, the CDR3 is TGTGCCAGCAGTTTTCTCCCCGGGACAGCGACCTACAATGAGCAGTACTTC.

This clonotype has at least ten counts. V gene TRBV7-9 combines with J gene TRBJ2-2; 15 bases agree with TRBD2. V lost 3 bases and J lost 0; bases outside the gene matches: 5. The CDR3 loop spans 19 amino acids. CDR1 SEHNR and CDR2 FQNEAQ come from the germline V gene (reference sequence). For the CDR3, the DNA is TGTGCCAGCAGCTTCGGACTAGCGGGGGGGCTTACGAACACCGGGGAGCTGTTTTTT. This sequence encodes CASSFGLAGGLTNTGELFF. The full variable domain, in which reference TRBV7-9 and TRBJ2-2 provide the parts outside the CDR3, is DTGVSQNPRHKITKRGQNVTFRCDPISEHNRLYWYRQTLGQGPEFLTYFQNEAQLEKSRLLSDRFSAERPKGSFSTLEIQRTEQGDSAMYLCASSFGLAGGLTNTGELFFGEGSRLTVL.

This clonotype was recorded many times. The chain employs TRBV20-1 and TRBJ2-5, with D perhaps TRBD1 (6 bases). This CDR3 has 13 residues. CDR1 is DFQATT and CDR2 is SNEGSKA in the germline V gene (reference sequence). Between the trimmed V and J ends, which lost 2 bases and 4 bases, there was a span of 11 bases. The CDR3 sequence is CSARRPGVETQYF. The CDR3 DNA follows: TGCAGTGCTAGAAGACCAGGGGTAGAGACCCAGTACTTC.

The rearrangement uses TRBV4-2 and TRBJ1-1; 9 bases align to TRBD1. The CDR3 is 16 amino acids. Germline V gives CDR1 LGHNA, CDR2 YNFKEQ. With V trimmed by 4 bases and J by 0 bases, 6 bases remained unmatched. CDR3 amino acids: CASSPLGTGMNTEAFF. The CDR3 bases are TGTGCCAGCAGCCCCCTAGGGACAGGGATGAACACTGAAGCTTTCTTT.

This clonotype appeared many times. The chain employs TRBV28 and TRBJ1-1; D is perhaps TRBD1 (6 bases). The CDR3 has 13 residues. V lost 7 bases and J lost 7, with 16 bases in between. CDR1 is MDHEN and CDR2 is SYDVKM in the germline V gene. The DNA of the CDR3 is TGTGCCAGCAAGATTGGGGGGGGGCTTGAAGCTTTCTTT. Protein sequence: CASKIGGGLEAFF.

To note about this clonotype: One base separates it from a far larger clone, so it is likely a read error. The rearrangement links TRBV25-1 to TRBJ2-1; D not certain. CDR1 MGHDK and CDR2 SYGVNS come from the germline V gene. The CDR3 has 12 amino acids. V lost 6 bases to trimming and J lost 8 bases, with 11 bases between them. The DNA for the CDR3 is TGTGCCAGCAGCCCGTGGAATTATGAGCAGTTCTTC. Translating gives CASSPWNYEQFF.

Many counts were recorded for this clonotype. Here the CDR3 DNA reads TGCGCCAGCAGCGAACAGGGGAACACTGAAGCTTTCTTT. This codes for CASSEQGNTEAFF. The chain uses TRBV5-1 and TRBJ1-1; TRBD1 might be the D (6 bases). Trimming shortened V by 4 bases and J by 1 base, and 8 bases separated the two germline ends. Germline CDR1 is SGHRS and CDR2 is YFSETQ. The CDR3 covers 13 residues.

In this sample, this clonotype turned up many times. The V gene is TRBV2, the J gene TRBJ2-2; 10 nucleotides align to TRBD2. Germline CDR1 and CDR2: SNHLY and FYNNEI. V gave up 6 bases and J gave up 1 base; unmatched junction bases: 2. The CDR3 consists of 15 residues. CDR3 nucleotide sequence: TGTGCCAGCAGAATAGCGGGGGGGAACACCGGGGAGCTGTTTTTT. It translates to CASRIAGGNTGELFF.

The V gene is TRBV29-1, the J gene TRBJ1-4; D is perhaps TRBD1 (6 bases). The V end was cut by 7 bases, the J end by 8 bases, with 17 bases between. CDR3 length equals 13 residues. The germline gives CDR1 SQVTM, CDR2 ANQGSEA. As DNA, the CDR3 is TGCAGCGAGGGACACTGGGTTGGAGAAAAACTGTTTTTT. Encoded protein: CSEGHWVGEKLFF.

Of note for this clonotype: An end of the junction differs from the germline gene, which may be a read error. CDR3 sequence: CASRKLAAAPTYTQYF. The CDR3 coding sequence is TGTGCCAGCAGGAAACTAGCGGCGGCTCCCACATATACGCAGTATTTT. The gene calls are TRBV2 and TRBJ2-3, with 8 bases matching TRBD2. CDR1 is SNHLY, CDR2 FYNNEI, per germline. This CDR3 has 16 amino acids.

The table lists this clonotype with many counts. The chain couples TRBV7-2 to TRBJ1-1; TRBD1 matches at 9 bases. There are 15 residues in the CDR3. V shed 2 bases, J shed 4 bases, and the junction held 5 bases outside the gene matches. CDR1 is SGHTA and CDR2 is FQGNSA in the germline V gene. Here the CDR3 DNA reads TGTGCCAGCAGCTTATTCCCGGGACAGGGCACTGAAGCTTTCTTT. It codes for CASSLFPGQGTEAFF.

This clonotype was observed at least ten times. The chain links TRBV6-1 to TRBJ1-2; no clear D. Germline CDR1 MNHNS, CDR2 SASEGT. The CDR3 is 20 residues long. The V and J ends lost 1 base and 2 bases respectively, with 26 bases between them. This CDR3 reads CASSEVFSSWVIAANYGYTF. In DNA form, the CDR3 reads TGTGCCAGCAGTGAAGTCTTTTCTTCGTGGGTAATTGCGGCCAACTATGGCTACACCTTC.

To note about this clonotype: This likely stems from a read error, as it lies one base from a far larger clone. The rearrangement joins TRBV6-5 to TRBJ2-1, with D possibly being TRBD1 or TRBD2 (7 bases each). Trimming left V 4 bases short and J 13 bases short, with 26 bases between. From germline, CDR1 is MNHEY and CDR2 SVGAGI. The CDR3 is made up of 16 amino acids. The CDR3 sequence: CASSFYRGGYQETQFF. CDR3 coding DNA: TGTGCCAGCAGTTTCTACAGGGGAGGGTACCAAGAGACCCAGTTCTTC.

V usage is TRBV15 and J usage is TRBJ1-6, with D uncertain. Germline loops: CDR1 LNHNV, CDR2 YYDKDF (reference sequence). The V and J ends lost 3 bases and 13 bases respectively, with 13 bases between them. The CDR3 contains 13 residues. CDR3 region: CATSRRALLPLHF. The CDR3 DNA follows: TGTGCCACCAGCAGGAGAGCGCTACTTCCCCTCCACTTT.

This clonotype came up many times. The DNA for the CDR3 is TGTGCCTGGAGTGTACCGGGGTTAAGGTACGAGCAGTACTTC. Its translation: CAWSVPGLRYEQYF. The rearrangement joins TRBV30 to TRBJ2-7; D might be TRBD2 (5 bases). In germline, CDR1 is GTSNPN, CDR2 SVGIG (reference sequence). CDR3 size: 14 residues. Trimming took 0 bases from V and 4 from J, leaving 13 bases between them. Variable domain in full (rest from reference TRBV30 and TRBJ2-7): SQTIHQWPATLVQPVGSPLSLECTVEGTSNPNLYWYRQAAGRGLQLLFYSVGIGQISSEVPQNLSASRPQDRQFILSSKKLLLSDSGFYLCAWSVPGLRYEQYFGPGTRLTVT.

The sample holds many counts of this clonotype. V gene TRBV19 combines with J gene TRBJ2-5, with a possible D match to TRBD2 (5 bases). Germline V gives CDR1 LNHDA, CDR2 SQIVND (reference sequence). Trimming took 5 bases from V and 5 from J, leaving 15 bases between them. The CDR3 covers 14 residues. Written as DNA, the CDR3 is TGTGCCAGTAGTGGGGTCTCCCCGGGGGAGACCCAGTACTTC. This translates into CASSGVSPGETQYF.